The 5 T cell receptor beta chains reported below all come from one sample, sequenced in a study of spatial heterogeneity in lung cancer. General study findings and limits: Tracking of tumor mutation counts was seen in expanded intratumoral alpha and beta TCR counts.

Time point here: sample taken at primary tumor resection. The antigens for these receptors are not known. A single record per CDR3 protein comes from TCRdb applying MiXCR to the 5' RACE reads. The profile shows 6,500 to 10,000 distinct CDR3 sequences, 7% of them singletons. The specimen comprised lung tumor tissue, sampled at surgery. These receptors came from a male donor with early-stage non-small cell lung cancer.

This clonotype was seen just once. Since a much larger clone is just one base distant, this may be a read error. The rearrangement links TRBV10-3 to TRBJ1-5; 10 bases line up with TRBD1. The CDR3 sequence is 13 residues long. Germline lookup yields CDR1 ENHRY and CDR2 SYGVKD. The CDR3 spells CSISEDRGRAQHF. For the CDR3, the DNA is TGTTCCATCAGTGAGGACAGGGGGAGAGCCCAGCATTTT.

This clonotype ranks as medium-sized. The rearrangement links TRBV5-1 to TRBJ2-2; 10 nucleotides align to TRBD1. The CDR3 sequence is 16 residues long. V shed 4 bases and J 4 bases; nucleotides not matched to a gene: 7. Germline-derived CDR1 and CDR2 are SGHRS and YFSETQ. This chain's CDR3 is CASSRDRGQGTGELFF. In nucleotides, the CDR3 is TGCGCCAGCAGCCGTGACAGGGGGCAAGGCACCGGGGAGCTGTTTTTT. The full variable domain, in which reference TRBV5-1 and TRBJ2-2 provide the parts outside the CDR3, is KAGVTQTPRYLIKTRGQQVTLSCSPISGHRSVSWYQQTPGQGLQFLFEYFSETQRNKGNFPGRFSGRQFSNSRSEMNVSTLELGDSALYLCASSRDRGQGTGELFFGEGSRLTVL.

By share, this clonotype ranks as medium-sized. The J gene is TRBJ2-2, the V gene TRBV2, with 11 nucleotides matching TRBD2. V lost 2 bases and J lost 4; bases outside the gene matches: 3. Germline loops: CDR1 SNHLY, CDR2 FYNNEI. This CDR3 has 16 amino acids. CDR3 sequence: CASSELAGGLTGELFF. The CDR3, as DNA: TGTGCCAGCAGTGAACTAGCGGGGGGTCTCACCGGGGAGCTGTTTTTT.

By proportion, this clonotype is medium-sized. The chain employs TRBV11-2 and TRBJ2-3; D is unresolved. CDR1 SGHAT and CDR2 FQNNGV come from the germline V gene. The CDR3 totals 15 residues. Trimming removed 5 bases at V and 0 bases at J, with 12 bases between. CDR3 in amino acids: CASSLRAVSTDTQYF. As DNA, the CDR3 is TGTGCCAGCAGCCTCCGGGCGGTGAGCACAGATACGCAGTATTTT.

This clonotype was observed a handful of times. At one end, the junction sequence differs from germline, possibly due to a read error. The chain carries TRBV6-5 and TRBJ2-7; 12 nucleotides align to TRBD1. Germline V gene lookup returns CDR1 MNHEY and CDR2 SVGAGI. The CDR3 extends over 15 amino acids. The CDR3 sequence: CASSYGTGGSHEQYF. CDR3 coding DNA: TGTGCCAGCAGTTACGGGACAGGGGGCTCCCACGAGCAGTACTTC.